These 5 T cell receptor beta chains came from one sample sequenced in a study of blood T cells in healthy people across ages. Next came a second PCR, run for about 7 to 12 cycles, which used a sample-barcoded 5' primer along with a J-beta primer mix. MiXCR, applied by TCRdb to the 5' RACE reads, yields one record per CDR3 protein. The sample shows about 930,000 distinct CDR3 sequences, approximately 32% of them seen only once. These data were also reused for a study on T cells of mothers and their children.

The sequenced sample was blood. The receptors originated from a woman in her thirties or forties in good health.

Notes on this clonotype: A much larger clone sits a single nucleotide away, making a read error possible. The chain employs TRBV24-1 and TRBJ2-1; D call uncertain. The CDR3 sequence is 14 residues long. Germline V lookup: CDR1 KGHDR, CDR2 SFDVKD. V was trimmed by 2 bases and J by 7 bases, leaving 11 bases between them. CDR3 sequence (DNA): TGTGCCACCAGTGATTATAAGCCCTCGAATGAGCAGTTCTTC. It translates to CATSDYKPSNEQFF.

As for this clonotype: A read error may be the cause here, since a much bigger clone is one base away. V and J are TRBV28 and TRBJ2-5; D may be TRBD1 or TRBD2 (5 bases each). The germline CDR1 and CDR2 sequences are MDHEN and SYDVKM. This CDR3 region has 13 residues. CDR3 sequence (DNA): TGTGCCAGCTGTTTGAGGGGTGTGAAGACCCAGTACTTC. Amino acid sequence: CASCLRGVKTQYF.

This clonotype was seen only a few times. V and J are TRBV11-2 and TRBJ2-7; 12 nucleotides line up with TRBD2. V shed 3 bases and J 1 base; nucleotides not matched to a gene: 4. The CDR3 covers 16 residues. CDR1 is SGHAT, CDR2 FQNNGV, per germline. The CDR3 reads CASSLTSGGTSYEQYF. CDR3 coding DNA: TGTGCCAGCAGCTTGACTAGCGGGGGAACTTCCTACGAGCAGTACTTC. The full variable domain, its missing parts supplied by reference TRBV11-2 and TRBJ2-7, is EAGVAQSPRYKIIEKRQSVAFWCNPISGHATLYWYQQILGQGPKLLIQFQNNGVVDDSQLPKDRFSAERLKGVDSTLKIQPAKLEDSAVYLCASSLTSGGTSYEQYFGPGTRLTVT.

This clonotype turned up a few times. The CDR3, as DNA: TGTGCCAGCAGACCACAGACCGGGACACACACTGAAGCTTTCTTT. Translated, it gives CASRPQTGTHTEAFF. The rearrangement uses TRBV12-3 or TRBV12-4 and TRBJ1-1; D is possibly TRBD1 (6 bases). This CDR3 is built from 15 residues. Trimming shortened V by 6 bases and J by 3 bases, and 17 bases separated the two germline ends.

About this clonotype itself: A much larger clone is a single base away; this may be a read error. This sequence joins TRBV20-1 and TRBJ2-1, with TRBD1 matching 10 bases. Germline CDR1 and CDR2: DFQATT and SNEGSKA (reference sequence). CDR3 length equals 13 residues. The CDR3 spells CGAPGQGQYEQFF. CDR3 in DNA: TGCGGTGCCCCGGGACAGGGGCAGTATGAGCAGTTCTTC.